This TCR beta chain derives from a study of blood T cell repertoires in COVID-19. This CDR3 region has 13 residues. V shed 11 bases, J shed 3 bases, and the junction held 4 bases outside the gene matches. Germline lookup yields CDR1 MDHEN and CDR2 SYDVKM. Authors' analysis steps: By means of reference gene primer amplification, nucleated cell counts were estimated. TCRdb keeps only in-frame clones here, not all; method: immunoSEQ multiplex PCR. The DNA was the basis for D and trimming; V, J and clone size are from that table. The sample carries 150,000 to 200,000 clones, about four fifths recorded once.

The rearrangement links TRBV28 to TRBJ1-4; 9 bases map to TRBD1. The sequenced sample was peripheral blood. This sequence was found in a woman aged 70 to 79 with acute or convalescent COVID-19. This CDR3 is CAGQGSSNEKLFF. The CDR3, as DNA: TGTGCCGGACAGGGGAGTTCTAATGAAAAACTGTTTTTT.